A single TCR beta chain is shown here with its context. Its antigen is undetermined. Libraries were prepared by immunoSEQ multiplex PCR; TCRdb keeps only in-frame clonotypes and omits some of them. The sample lists approximately 2.3 million clones, 85% to 95% occurring once. This entry is derived from a study of shared clonotypes between healthy human individuals. The CDR3 runs to 16 residues. Germline V gene lookup returns CDR1 KGHSH and CDR2 LQKENI. The V gene lost 0 bases and the J gene lost 3 bases, with 9 bases spanning the gap. General observations from the study: Some clonotypes were shared by all four sorted-subset donors, while others were not shared. The non-shared ones had lower generation probabilities than the shared ones.

V gene TRBV18 combines with J gene TRBJ2-6; D possibly corresponds to TRBD1 (6 bases). The sample was naive CD4+ T cells from PBMCs. Subset given: CD45RA+ positively selected. The sequence came from a man aged 18 to 29 in good health. Some clones in this sample may be carry-over from other donors' samples. In nucleotides, the CDR3 is TGTGCCAGCTCACCACCGCAGGGGTATGGGGCCAACGTCCTGACTTTC. Residues: CASSPPQGYGANVLTF.